The present TCR beta chain was sequenced within a study of spatial heterogeneity in lung cancer. Study-level results: Intratumoral expanded alpha and beta TCR counts were found to track tumor mutation counts. Tumor T-cell coverage was an estimated 7% or so for alpha and roughly 13% for beta chains.

The CDR3 contains 13 residues. Germline CDR1 reads DFQATT; CDR2 reads SNEGSKA (reference sequence). Between the trimmed V and J ends, which lost 5 bases and 4 bases, there was a span of 14 bases. Described time point: sample taken at primary tumor resection. Without sorting, whole RNA was sequenced from tumor, nontumor lung or frozen PBMC. TCR cDNA molecules each carried a unique molecular identifier. TCRdb passed the 5' RACE reads through MiXCR, listing each CDR3 protein once. The table has 3,000 to 4,000 distinct CDR3 sequences, about 16% seen once. Concerning this clonotype itself: Its antigen is undetermined. Within a library made for alpha chains, this beta chain is off target, and its count is uninformative.

This TCR derives from a female donor with early-stage non-small cell lung cancer. Sample: lung tumor tissue, taken at surgery. V gene TRBV20-1 combines with J gene TRBJ1-1; weak D call: TRBD1 (6 bases). The DNA of the CDR3 is TGCAGTGCTCTAGGGGGTTCTGGCACTGAAGCTTTCTTT. This gives the protein CSALGGSGTEAFF.